The rows below give T cell receptor beta chains drawn from one sample of a study of regulatory and conventional T cells in RAG deficiency. Libraries were prepared by immunoSEQ multiplex PCR; TCRdb keeps only in-frame clonotypes and omits some of them. The table lists roughly 30,000 clones, 90% to 97% of them singletons. These records were also assigned to another study, of regulatory T cells.

Sequencing input: CD25- CD4+ T cells sorted from blood. The receptors were gathered from a human donor in good health. Both conserved end residues are trimmed from each CDR3. D genes are given only for firm matches. Size tells how often a clone was seen (once, few, many) or the class of an expanded clone, and some rows leave it out.

D gene,J gene,clone size,V gene,CDR3 protein
TRBD1,NA,NA,TRBV9,ASSRWGQDSYEQY
NA,TRBJ1-2,NA,TRBV28,ASSRGSYGYT
TRBD2,TRBJ2-5,NA,TRBV6-4,ASSVPSGQETQY
NA,TRBJ2-1,NA,TRBV23-1,ASLVQRDNEQF
TRBD1,TRBJ1-2,NA,TRBV5-1,ASKPTDRATIIYGYT
NA,TRBJ1-5,NA,TRBV7-9,ASSLGTQSTSNQPQH
NA,TRBJ1-1,NA,TRBV5-5,ASSLGADRAF
TRBD2,TRBJ2-3,NA,TRBV4-2,ASSQDTRGGGTDTQY
NA,TRBJ2-7,NA,TRBV12-5,ASGLITGTNSYEQY
TRBD1,TRBJ1-2,NA,TRBV5-1,ASSQGTGTYGYT
TRBD2,TRBJ2-3,NA,TRBV5-4,ASSLSPLAGVPDTQY
NA,TRBJ2-1,NA,TRBV11-3,ASSSSFHNEQF
TRBD1,TRBJ1-2,NA,TRBV6-5,ASSSTGGGYT
TRBD1,TRBJ1-2,NA,TRBV7-9,ASSLSQGVSGYT
NA,TRBJ2-5,NA,TRBV27,ASSSRLSGTQY
NA,TRBJ1-2,NA,TRBV4-3,ASSQDTAGTNYGYT
NA,TRBJ2-7,NA,TRBV6-6,ASSYSSPGYEQY
NA,TRBJ1-2,NA,TRBV5-8,ASSLAGDYGCT
TRBD1,TRBJ2-7,NA,TRBV4-2,ASSHRDRGNAYEQY
NA,TRBJ2-7,NA,TRBV7-6,ASSQGLITGGSYEQY
NA,TRBJ2-1,few,TRBV6-5,ASSSDQTPLQF
NA,TRBJ2-5,NA,TRBV30,ALGKGLQETQY
TRBD2,TRBJ2-1,NA,TRBV7-2,ASSKTASSGYISYNEQF
NA,TRBJ1-4,NA,TRBV4-2,ASSQEKGRGEKLF
TRBD1,TRBJ1-5,NA,TRBV5-4,ASSQQGASNQPQH
NA,TRBJ2-7,NA,TRBV7-2,ASSLRASLYEQY
TRBD2,TRBJ2-7,NA,TRBV5-6,ASSFRTSGVEQY
TRBD2,TRBJ2-3,NA,TRBV5-1,ASSLVAGGTDTQY
NA,TRBJ1-4,once,TRBV7-9,ASSLGGKNEKLF
NA,TRBJ2-3,NA,TRBV9,ASSPRDTVLYTDTQY
TRBD1,TRBJ2-5,NA,TRBV7-3,ASSPQGATSVETQY
TRBD1,TRBJ1-4,NA,TRBV2,ASSAQGATNEKLF
NA,TRBJ2-7,NA,TRBV30,AWSPGRISGLSYEQY
TRBD1,TRBJ2-5,NA,TRBV25-1,ASTRTGTETQY
TRBD1,TRBJ1-4,NA,TRBV9,ASSVGDRGHEKLF
TRBD1,TRBJ2-1,NA,TRBV6-6,ASSSTDRGSYNEQF
NA,TRBJ1-5,NA,TRBV7-8,ASSLRRSNQPQH
NA,TRBJ2-2,NA,TRBV6-5,ASSVGGAKTGELF
TRBD1,TRBJ1-1,NA,TRBV6-1,ASSLTGEMNTEAF
TRBD1,TRBJ1-3,few,TRBV5-1,ASSLPGTDYGNTIY
NA,TRBJ2-7,NA,TRBV7-2,ASSLSSYEQY
TRBD2,TRBJ2-7,NA,TRBV30,AWTREGEQY
TRBD1,TRBJ1-2,NA,TRBV2,ASSGTGINYGYT
NA,TRBJ1-2,NA,TRBV11-2,ASSLSAGGYT
NA,TRBJ1-2,NA,TRBV6-1,ASSLTGVPGSGYT